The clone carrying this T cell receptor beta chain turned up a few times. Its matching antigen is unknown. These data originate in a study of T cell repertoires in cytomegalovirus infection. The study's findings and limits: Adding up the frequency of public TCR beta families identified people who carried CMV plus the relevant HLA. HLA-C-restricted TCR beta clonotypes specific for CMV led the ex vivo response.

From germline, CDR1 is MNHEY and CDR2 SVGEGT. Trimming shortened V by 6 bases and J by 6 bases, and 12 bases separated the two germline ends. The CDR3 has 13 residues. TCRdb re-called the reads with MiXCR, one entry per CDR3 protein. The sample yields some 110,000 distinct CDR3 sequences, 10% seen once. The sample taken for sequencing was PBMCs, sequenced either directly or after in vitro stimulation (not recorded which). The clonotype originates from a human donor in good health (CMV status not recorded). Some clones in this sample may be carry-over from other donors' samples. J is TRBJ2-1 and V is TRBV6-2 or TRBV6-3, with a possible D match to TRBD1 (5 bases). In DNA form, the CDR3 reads TGTGCCAGCAGCCCCCACAGGATCAATGAGCAGTTCTTC. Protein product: CASSPHRINEQFF.